This T cell receptor beta chain was retrieved from a study of blood T cell repertoires in COVID-19. As for the study in general: Donors in the United States, Italy and Spain gave samples during acute or convalescent COVID-19. Sample material is recorded as cDNA or gDNA derived from T cells, B-cell-depleted T cells, or PBMCs.

This CDR3 comprises 15 residues. Trimming cost V 2 bases and J 3 bases; bases outside gene matches: 3. Germline CDR1 MNHNS, CDR2 SASEGT. This clone was counted between two and nine times. Original methodology: Amplified reference gene primers provided the basis for estimating nucleated cell counts. Method: immunoSEQ multiplex PCR; TCRdb's copy keeps in-frame clones and lacks some. The D gene and trimming were derived from the DNA, and the V and J assignments and clone size from that table. Here the sample spans 140,000 to 150,000 clones, 80% being singletons. The clonotype comes from a man between 60 and 75 years old with active or convalescent COVID-19. The chain couples TRBV6-1 to TRBJ2-1; TRBD2 aligns across 8 bases. Sequenced sample: peripheral blood. The CDR3 spells CASSELAGGYNEQFF. The CDR3 bases are TGTGCCAGCAGTGAACTAGCGGGCGGCTACAATGAGCAGTTCTTC.